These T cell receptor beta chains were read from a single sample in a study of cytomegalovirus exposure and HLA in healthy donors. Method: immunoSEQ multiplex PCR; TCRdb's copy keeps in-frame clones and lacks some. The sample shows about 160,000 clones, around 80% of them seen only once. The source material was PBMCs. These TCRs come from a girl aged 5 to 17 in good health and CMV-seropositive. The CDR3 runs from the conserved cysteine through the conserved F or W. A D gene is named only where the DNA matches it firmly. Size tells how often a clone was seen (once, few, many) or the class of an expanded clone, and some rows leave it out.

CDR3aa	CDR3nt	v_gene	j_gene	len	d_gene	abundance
CASSVGISGNTIYF	TGTGCCAGCAGCGTAGGTATCTCTGGAAACACCATATATTTT	TRBV11-2	TRBJ1-3	14	-	-
CASSMDRGLDYGYTF	TGTGCCAGCAGCATGGACAGGGGGCTTGACTATGGCTACACCTTC	TRBV9	TRBJ1-2	15	TRBD1	-
CASSQAGLAGIEDEQFF	TGCGCCAGCAGCCAAGCGGGACTAGCGGGAATCGAAGATGAGCAGTTCTTC	TRBV4-1	TRBJ2-1	17	TRBD2	-
CASTREGGQETQYF	TGTGCCAGCACGCGGGAGGGGGGCCAAGAGACCCAGTACTTC	TRBV5-4	TRBJ2-5	14	TRBD2	-
CASSSSWGQGENEQFF	TGTGCCAGCAGCTCTAGCTGGGGACAGGGTGAGAATGAGCAGTTCTTC	TRBV7-9	TRBJ2-1	16	TRBD1	-
CASRDTGGSYEQYF	TGTGCCAGCCGGGATACAGGGGGCTCTTACGAGCAGTACTTC	TRBV6-1	TRBJ2-7	14	TRBD1	-
CASSLRAGEGYEQYF	TGTGCCAGCAGCTTAAGGGCAGGGGAAGGGTACGAGCAGTACTTC	TRBV7-6	TRBJ2-7	15	-	-
CASSLGTGPPLGTQYF	TGTGCCAGCAGCTTGGGGACAGGACCACCCTTGGGGACCCAGTACTTC	TRBV7-9	TRBJ2-5	16	TRBD1	once
CASSLFLTLNYGYTF	TGTGCCAGCAGCTTATTTCTGACTTTGAACTATGGCTACACCTTC	TRBV7-9	TRBJ1-2	15	-	-
CSVGQRYEQYF	TGCAGCGTGGGACAGCGGTACGAGCAGTACTTC	TRBV29-1	TRBJ2-7	11	TRBD1	-
CASSDTASPDEQFF	TGTGCCAGCAGTGACACAGCCTCCCCGGATGAGCAGTTCTTC	TRBV6-4	TRBJ2-1	14	-	-
CASSPRYSNQPQHF	TGTGCCAGTAGTCCCCGGTATAGCAATCAGCCCCAGCATTTT	TRBV19	TRBJ1-5	14	-	-
CASSEGQGGSGNTIYF	TGTGCCAGCAGTGAAGGCCAGGGAGGCTCTGGAAACACCATATATTTT	TRBV6-1	TRBJ1-3	16	-	-
CASSLEAGRQIYEQYF	TGTGCCAGCAGCTTAGAAGCAGGTCGACAGATCTACGAGCAGTACTTC	TRBV7-8	TRBJ2-7	16	-	-
CASSPRDGGAGELFF	TGTGCCAGCAGTCCCCGGGACGGCGGGGCCGGGGAGCTGTTTTTT	TRBV27	TRBJ2-2	15	-	-
CSARVAGEQYF	TGCAGTGCTAGAGTAGCGGGAGAGCAGTATTTT	TRBV20-1	TRBJ2-3	11	TRBD2	-
CASSPIGGGWDNEQFF	TGTGCCAGCTCACCAATTGGCGGGGGCTGGGACAATGAGCAGTTCTTC	TRBV18	TRBJ2-1	16	-	-
CSVDGVLQGSYGYTF	TGCAGCGTTGATGGGGTTCTTCAGGGGTCCTATGGCTACACCTTC	TRBV29-1	TRBJ1-2	15	-	-
CASNEGQLGPQHF	TGTGCCAGCAACGAAGGACAGCTTGGGCCCCAGCATTTT	TRBV6-1	TRBJ1-5	13	-	-
CASSHREPVSYEQYF	TGCGCCAGCAGCCACCGGGAACCAGTTTCCTACGAGCAGTACTTC	TRBV10-1	TRBJ2-7	15	-	few
CASSYSPRDPQHF	TGTGCCAGCAGTTACTCGCCGCGAGATCCCCAGCATTTT	TRBV6-6	TRBJ1-5	13	-	few
CASSESWGGNEQFF	TGTGCCAGCAGTGAATCCTGGGGAGGCAATGAGCAGTTCTTC	TRBV2	TRBJ2-1	14	-	-
CASSPGDYPTEQFF	TGCGCCAGCAGCCCCGGGGATTACCCAACTGAGCAGTTCTTC	TRBV5-1	TRBJ2-1	14	-	-
CASSPRQGRTTEAFF	TGTGCCAGCAGTCCAAGGCAGGGAAGAACCACTGAAGCTTTCTTT	TRBV28	TRBJ1-1	15	-	-
CASSHRDRETDTQYF	TGTGCCAGCTCGCACCGGGACAGGGAGACAGATACGCAGTATTTT	TRBV6-1	TRBJ2-3	15	TRBD1	-
CASNGQIQETQYF	TGTGCCAGTAACGGACAGATACAAGAGACCCAGTACTTC	TRBV28	TRBJ2-5	13	-	once
CASSGGEGPKPGRTQYF	TGTGCCAGCAGTGGGGGAGAGGGTCCGAAGCCAGGTCGGACCCAGTACTTC	TRBV2	TRBJ2-5	17	-	-
CASSLGTTFEPYEQYF	TGTGCCAGCAGCTTAGGTACGACTTTCGAACCATACGAGCAGTACTTC	TRBV7-9	TRBJ2-7	16	-	-
CATSRDRTAYGYTF	TGTGCCACCAGCAGAGATAGGACAGCTTATGGCTACACCTTC	TRBV15	TRBJ1-2	14	-	once
CASSYATGVSDTIYF	TGTGCCAGCAGTTACGCTACAGGGGTGTCGGACACCATATATTTT	TRBV6-5	TRBJ1-3	15	TRBD1	-
CASSLGPGQGFEKLFF	TGTGCCAGCAGCTTAGGTCCGGGACAGGGATTTGAAAAACTGTTTTTT	TRBV7-2	TRBJ1-4	16	TRBD1	-
CSARSGETQYF	TGCAGTGCTAGATCCGGGGAGACCCAGTACTTC	TRBV20-1	TRBJ2-5	11	-	-
CASSIGTSGFVNEQFF	TGTGCCAGTAGTATTGGTACTAGTGGGTTCGTGAATGAGCAGTTCTTC	TRBV19	TRBJ2-1	16	-	-
CASSPRHDYGYTF	TGTGCCAGCAGCCCGAGACATGACTATGGCTACACCTTC	TRBV13	TRBJ1-2	13	-	-
CASSQASHRRNEKLFF	TGCGCCAGCAGCCAAGCTTCTCACAGGAGAAATGAAAAACTGTTTTTT	TRBV4-3	TRBJ1-4	16	-	-
CASSHISDREYEKLFF	TGTGCCAGCAGCCATATTTCGGACAGGGAATATGAAAAACTGTTTTTT	TRBV5-6	TRBJ1-4	16	TRBD1	-
CASSRDQEETQYF	TGCGCCAGCAGCCGCGACCAGGAAGAGACCCAGTACTTC	TRBV4-1	TRBJ2-5	13	-	-
CALGGDGHTGELFF	TGTGCCTTAGGGGGGGACGGGCACACCGGGGAGCTGTTTTTT	TRBV10-3	TRBJ2-2	14	-	few
CASRGRGEGYEQYF	TGTGCCAGCCGGGGACGAGGGGAGGGCTACGAGCAGTACTTC	TRBV5-4	TRBJ2-7	14	TRBD2	few
CAWSAGEGGYTF	TGTGCCTGGAGTGCCGGGGAGGGCGGCTACACCTTC	TRBV30	TRBJ1-2	12	-	-
CASIYRPGGSEKLFF	TGTGCCAGCATATACCGGCCCGGGGGGAGTGAAAAACTGTTTTTT	TRBV2	TRBJ1-4	15	-	-
CASSLFGGNQETQYF	TGTGCCAGCAGCTTATTCGGCGGTAACCAAGAGACCCAGTACTTC	TRBV7-3	TRBJ2-5	15	-	-
CASSVEIGSGRGRDEQFF	TGTGCCAGCAGCGTAGAGATAGGGAGCGGGAGGGGTAGGGATGAGCAGTTCTTC	TRBV9	TRBJ2-1	18	TRBD2	-
CASSLRLAGRETQYF	TGTGCCAGCAGCCTTCGACTAGCGGGGCGCGAGACCCAGTACTTC	TRBV7-2	TRBJ2-5	15	TRBD2	-
CASTESAREKLFF	TGTGCCAGCACGGAGAGCGCTAGGGAAAAACTGTTTTTT	TRBV28	TRBJ1-4	13	-	few
CASSVDGRGNNEQFF	TGTGCCAGCAGCGTAGACGGGCGGGGGAACAATGAGCAGTTCTTC	TRBV9	TRBJ2-1	15	TRBD2	-
CASSFPVAGFAYEQYF	TGTGCCAGCAGCTTCCCTGTAGCGGGATTTGCCTACGAGCAGTACTTC	TRBV7-9	TRBJ2-7	16	TRBD2	-
CAWTTRETQYF	TGTGCCTGGACCACCCGGGAGACCCAGTACTTC	TRBV30	TRBJ2-5	11	-	-
CAISLTGSPTDTQYF	TGTGCCATCAGTTTGACAGGGAGTCCAACAGATACGCAGTATTTT	TRBV10-3	TRBJ2-3	15	TRBD1	-
CASSADRGDGYTF	TGTGCCAGCTCCGCCGACAGGGGTGATGGCTACACCTTC	TRBV7-3	TRBJ1-2	13	TRBD1	-
CASSSRLASGKIYEQYF	TGTGCCAGCAGCTCTCGGCTGGCTAGCGGGAAAATCTACGAGCAGTACTTC	TRBV7-2	TRBJ2-7	17	TRBD2	-
CASSAPGDGGYEQYF	TGTGCCAGCAGTGCTCCAGGGGATGGGGGCTACGAGCAGTACTTC	TRBV11-2	TRBJ2-7	15	-	-